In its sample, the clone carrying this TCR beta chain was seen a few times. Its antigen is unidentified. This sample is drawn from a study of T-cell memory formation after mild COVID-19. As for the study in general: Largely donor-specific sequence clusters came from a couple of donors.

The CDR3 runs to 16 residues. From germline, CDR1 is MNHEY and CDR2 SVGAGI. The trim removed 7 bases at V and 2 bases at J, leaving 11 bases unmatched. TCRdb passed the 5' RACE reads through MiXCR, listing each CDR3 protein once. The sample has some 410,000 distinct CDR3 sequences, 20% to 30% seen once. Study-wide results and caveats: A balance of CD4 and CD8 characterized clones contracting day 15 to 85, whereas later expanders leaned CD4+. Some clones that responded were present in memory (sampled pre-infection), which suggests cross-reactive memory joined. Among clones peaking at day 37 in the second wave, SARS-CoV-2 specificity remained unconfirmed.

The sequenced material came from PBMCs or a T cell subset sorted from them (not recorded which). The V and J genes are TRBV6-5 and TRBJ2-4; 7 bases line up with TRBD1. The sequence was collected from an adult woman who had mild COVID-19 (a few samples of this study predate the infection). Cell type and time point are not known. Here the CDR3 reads CASKSRGPSTKNIQYF. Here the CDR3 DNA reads TGTGCCAGCAAGTCGAGGGGGCCGAGTACCAAAAACATTCAGTACTTC.